Presented here are 15 T cell receptor beta chains from one specimen sequenced in a study of control samples from healthy donors and cancer patients. Clones were sequenced by immunoSEQ multiplex PCR, and TCRdb holds only the in-frame ones, with some missing. Among around 190,000 clones listed, just over 90% were seen once. What was sequenced was blood. These receptors originate from a man aged 25 to 40 in good health.

This chain links TRBV2 with TRBJ2-7, with 8 bases identical to TRBD2. The CDR3 is 14 amino acids. V was pared by 1 base and J by 6 bases, with 5 bases of the junction left unmatched. Looked up from germline, CDR1 is SNHLY and CDR2 is FYNNEI. CDR3 residues: CASSEERGLGEQYF. CDR3 nucleotide sequence: TGTGCCAGCAGTGAAGAGCGGGGGCTGGGCGAGCAGTACTTC.

This clone turned up a few times. In DNA form, the CDR3 reads TGTGCCAGCAGTTTAGGGGGCCCGGTGGGCGAGCAGTACTTC. It yields the protein CASSLGGPVGEQYF. The chain uses TRBV27 and TRBJ2-7; tentatively, D is TRBD1 (6 bases). Germline lookup yields CDR1 MNHEY and CDR2 SMNVEV (reference sequence). Trimming removed 2 bases at V and 6 bases at J, with 14 bases between. This CDR3 has 14 residues.

The gene calls are TRBV3-1 (or the pseudogene TRBV3-2) and TRBJ1-2, with a weak D call TRBD1 (6 bases). CDR1 and CDR2 (germline): LGHDT, YNNKEL (reference sequence). V was pared by 4 bases and J by 4 bases, with 10 bases between. The CDR3 covers 13 residues. In DNA form, the CDR3 reads TGTGCCAGCAGCCGAGACAGGATCTATGGCTACACCTTC. It encodes CASSRDRIYGYTF.

The rearrangement joins TRBV2 to TRBJ2-3; TRBD2 matches 11 bases. The junction had 6 bases not matched to a gene; V was cut back by 6 bases and J by 10 bases. Per the germline V gene, CDR1 is SNHLY and CDR2 is FYNNEI. This CDR3 has 13 residues. The DNA for the CDR3 is TGTGCCAGCAGCCTCTCTAGCGGGAGGTCGCAGTATTTT. Protein sequence: CASSLSSGRSQYF.

The V and J genes are TRBV19 and TRBJ1-5; TRBD1 matches at 8 bases. The V segment lost 0 bases and the J segment 2 bases; nucleotides outside the gene matches: 0. This CDR3 has 15 amino acids. Germline CDR1 and CDR2: LNHDA and SQIVND (reference sequence). As DNA, the CDR3 is TGTGCCAGTAGTATAGAGGACAGGGGCAATCAGCCCCAGCATTTT. Translating gives CASSIEDRGNQPQHF. The complete variable domain, with remaining parts taken from reference TRBV19 and TRBJ1-5, reads DGGITQSPKYLFRKEGQNVTLSCEQNLNHDAMYWYRQDPGQGLRLIYYSQIVNDFQKGDIAEGYSVSREKKESFPLTVTSAQKNPTAFYLCASSIEDRGNQPQHFGDGTRLSIL.

The CDR3 here is CASSQSDPNSPLHF. DNA for the CDR3: TGCGCCAGCAGCCAATCAGATCCCAATTCACCCCTCCACTTT. The gene calls are TRBV4-3 and TRBJ1-6; D uncertain. Germline lookup yields CDR1 LGHNA and CDR2 YSLEER. The CDR3 loop spans 14 amino acids. Trimming took 2 bases from V and 7 from J, leaving 9 bases between them.

CDR3 protein: CASSLAMDSPLHF. The CDR3 DNA reads TGTGCCAGCAGCTTAGCGATGGATTCACCCCTCCACTTT. J is TRBJ1-6 and V is TRBV7-2; D not certain. This CDR3 is 13 amino acids long. Trimming stripped 0 bases from V and 8 bases from J, with 5 bases between. CDR1 and CDR2 (germline): SGHTA, FQGNSA.

The chain links TRBV2 to TRBJ1-3; tentatively, D is TRBD1 (6 bases). Germline CDR1 reads SNHLY; CDR2 reads FYNNEI. The germline V and J ends were trimmed by 3 bases and 7 bases, with 16 bases remaining between them. This CDR3 is built from 15 residues. The CDR3 DNA reads as TGTGCCAGCAGTGATACAGGGAAAGGGCTGAACACCATATATTTT. Translation gives CASSDTGKGLNTIYF.

This clone was seen only once. The chain combines TRBV7-2 with TRBJ1-1, with D perhaps TRBD1 (5 bases). The germline V gene encodes CDR1 SGHTA and CDR2 FQGNSA. There are 15 residues in the CDR3. Between the trimmed V and J ends, which lost 4 bases and 5 bases, there was a span of 17 bases. DNA for the CDR3: TGTGCCAGCAGCTCGGTCGAAGTGGGGCGAACTGAAGCTTTCTTT. Amino acids: CASSSVEVGRTEAFF.

The rearrangement uses TRBV3-1 (or the pseudogene TRBV3-2) and TRBJ2-1; 7 bases fit TRBD1. The length of the CDR3 is 14 residues. Germline-derived CDR1 and CDR2 are LGHDT and YNNKEL (reference sequence). V lost 3 bases, J lost 8 bases, and 7 bases stayed unmatched. This CDR3 is CASSHYDRDHEQFF. CDR3 bases: TGTGCCAGCAGCCATTACGACAGGGACCATGAGCAGTTCTTC.

The J gene is TRBJ2-6, the V gene TRBV9; D possibly matches TRBD1 or TRBD2 (5 bases each). Germline V gene data show CDR1 as SGDLS and CDR2 as YYNGEE. The CDR3 length is 15 residues. Trimming left V 6 bases short and J 2 bases short, with 12 bases between. CDR3 DNA: TGTGCCAGCACCAGAGGGGTGGCTGGGGCCAACGTCCTGACTTTC. Translation gives CASTRGVAGANVLTF.

V usage is TRBV30 and J usage is TRBJ1-1; D possibly corresponds to TRBD1 (6 bases). V lost 4 bases to trimming and J lost 0 bases, with 18 bases between them. Germline CDR1 is GTSNPN and CDR2 is SVGIG (reference sequence). The CDR3 has 16 residues. The CDR3 nucleotides read TGTGCCTGGATTTCCGGGGGCCAACTCATGAACACTGAAGCTTTCTTT. It translates to CAWISGGQLMNTEAFF.

The chain is built from TRBV20-1 and TRBJ2-7; 10 nucleotides match TRBD1. J was trimmed by 8 bases and V by 3 bases; bases with no gene match: 13. From germline, CDR1 is DFQATT and CDR2 SNEGSKA (reference sequence). This CDR3 comprises 15 residues. The CDR3 DNA follows: TGCAGTGCTAGTTTTGCTGAGACAGGGGGCTTGAAGCAGTACTTC. Its translation is CSASFAETGGLKQYF.

This chain links TRBV5-1 with TRBJ1-2; 7 bases agree with TRBD1. The J segment lost 6 bases and the V segment lost 0 bases, leaving 5 bases of the junction unmatched. The CDR3 is 14 amino acids. Germline assignment: CDR1 SGHRS and CDR2 YFSETQ. The CDR3 nucleotides are TGCGCCAGCAGCTTGGAAGGGCAGGGGGATGGCTACACCTTC. Residues: CASSLEGQGDGYTF.

This chain uses TRBV6-5 with TRBJ1-1; no clear D. Trimming took off 0 bases at V and 6 bases at J, with 11 bases between the two ends. Germline CDR1 reads MNHEY; CDR2 reads SVGAGI. CDR3 length equals 14 residues. CDR3 nucleotides: TGTGCCAGCAGTTACTCGGCAGTTGGGGCTGAAGCTTTCTTT. Translating gives CASSYSAVGAEAFF.